This TCR beta chain was identified in a study of cytomegalovirus exposure and HLA in healthy donors. Points from the study as a whole: By a later analysis, the bulk of CMV-associated TCR beta chains appeared HLA-restricted. A later analysis linked a missense DCLRE1C variant to TCR beta V- and J-gene trimming. 87-base-pair reads could not separate some V segments, including TRBV6-2 and TRBV6-3.

Germline CDR1 reads SGDLS; CDR2 reads YYNGEE. The germline V and J ends were trimmed by 1 base and 9 bases, with 20 bases remaining between them. The CDR3 has 16 residues. This clone was observed a single time. Its antigen is unknown. PCR amplification relied on 60 Vbeta primers (plus 13 Jbeta primers). Method: immunoSEQ multiplex PCR; TCRdb's copy keeps in-frame clones and lacks some. The sample contains roughly 82,000 clones, roughly 80% of which appear only once. This chain joins TRBV9 and TRBJ2-1, with D perhaps TRBD1 (6 bases). Sequencing was carried out using PBMCs. The sequence was collected from a woman aged 50 to 65 in good health and CMV-seropositive. The CDR3 sequence is CASSVISRWGRGEQFF. The DNA of the CDR3 is TGTGCCAGCAGCGTAATCTCTCGTTGGGGGCGAGGTGAGCAGTTCTTC.